The clone carrying this T cell receptor beta chain has more than one count but fewer than ten. This sample stems from a study of blood T cells in healthy people across ages. The second PCR ran about 6 to 12 cycles with a sample-barcoded 5' primer and J-beta primers. TCRdb reanalysed the 5' RACE reads using MiXCR and keeps one entry per CDR3 protein. In the table there are some 1,800,000 distinct CDR3 sequences, roughly two fifths of which are singletons. Germline V gene sequence: CDR1 MNHEY, CDR2 SVGEGT. V lost 4 bases and J lost 4, with 14 bases in between. The CDR3 has 15 residues. This receptor was obtained from a human donor in good health. The chain combines TRBV6-2 or TRBV6-3 with TRBJ1-5, with a weak D call TRBD1 (6 bases). Material: blood. The chain's CDR3 is CASSLIDRSNQPQHF. The CDR3, as DNA: TGTGCCAGCAGTTTGATCGACAGGTCAAATCAGCCCCAGCATTTT.